Shown below are 13 T cell receptor beta chains from a single sample sequenced in a study of T cell repertoires in cytomegalovirus infection. TCRdb reprocessed the reads with MiXCR, giving one entry per CDR3 protein. The sample includes some 100,000 distinct CDR3 sequences, 20% to 30% of them seen just once. The specimen was CD8+ T cells from PBMCs. Receptor source: a human donor in good health (CMV status not recorded). Some clones in this sample may be carry-over from other donors' samples.

This clonotype was seen ten or more times. This chain connects TRBV7-9 to TRBJ2-1, with 10 bases aligning to TRBD2. V lost 1 base to trimming and J lost 6 bases; unmatched junction nucleotides: 6. The CDR3 extends over 16 amino acids. Germline-derived CDR1 and CDR2 are SEHNR and FQNEAQ (reference sequence). CDR3 residues: CASSLERTSGINEQFF. CDR3 DNA: TGTGCCAGCAGCTTAGAGCGGACTAGCGGCATCAATGAGCAGTTCTTC.

Comment on this clonotype: One junction end disagrees with the germline gene, perhaps due to a read error. The chain recombines TRBV7-9 with TRBJ2-1; a possible D gene is TRBD1 (5 bases). Looked up from germline, CDR1 is SEHNR and CDR2 is FQNEAQ (reference sequence). CDR3 length equals 8 residues. The CDR3 DNA reads TGTGCCAGCAGCTTACAGGGCTTC. Translation: CASSLQGF.

The table lists this clonotype with many counts. V gene TRBV28 combines with J gene TRBJ2-4; D uncertain. From germline, CDR1 is MDHEN and CDR2 SYDVKM. The V end was cut by 6 bases, the J end by 3 bases, with 12 bases between. The CDR3 covers 14 residues. CDR3 sequence: CASSSREDKNIQYF. CDR3 coding DNA: TGTGCCAGCAGCTCTAGAGAGGACAAAAACATTCAGTACTTC.

The genes are TRBV29-1 and TRBJ1-2, with TRBD1 as a possible D gene (5 bases). CDR3 length equals 12 residues. V shed 7 bases and J shed 0 bases, with 9 bases lying between them. From germline, CDR1 is SQVTM and CDR2 ANQGSEA. The CDR3 nucleotides are TGCAGCGCCACAGGTACTAACTATGGCTACACCTTC. Translating it yields CSATGTNYGYTF. Filled out from reference TRBV29-1 and TRBJ1-2, the complete variable domain reads SAVISQKPSRDICQRGTSLTIQCQVDSQVTMMFWYRQQPGQSLTLIATANQGSEATYESGFVIDKFPISRPNLTFSTLTVSNMSPEDSSIYLCSATGTNYGYTFGSGTRLTVV.

This clonotype was seen at least ten times. The CDR3 sequence: CASSTGTGGGTEAFF. CDR3 nucleotide sequence: TGTGCCAGCAGCACGGGGACAGGGGGTGGAACTGAAGCTTTCTTT. The rearrangement uses TRBV7-8 and TRBJ1-1, with TRBD1 matching over 11 bases. With V trimmed by 5 bases and J by 5 bases, 7 bases remained unmatched. Germline V gives CDR1 SGHVS, CDR2 FQNEAQ. This CDR3 is 15 amino acids long.

The table lists this clonotype with many counts. The chain recombines TRBV7-9 with TRBJ2-5, with D unresolved. The CDR3 totals 14 residues. Germline CDR1 SEHNR, CDR2 FQNEAQ (reference sequence). V dropped 1 base and J dropped 1 base, with 7 bases sitting between them. CDR3 residues: CASSLVGFQETQYF. DNA of the CDR3: TGTGCCAGCAGCTTAGTTGGGTTCCAAGAGACCCAGTACTTC.

This clonotype occurred many times. The junction and the germline gene differ at one end; a read error may be behind it. The rearrangement uses TRBV7-2 and TRBJ2-3; D remains unclear. CDR1 and CDR2 (germline): SGHTA, FQGNSA. This CDR3 comprises 15 residues. Here the CDR3 reads CASSLVRPRTDTQYF. In DNA, the CDR3 is TGTGCCAGCAGTTTAGTGAGGCCACGCACAGATACGCAGTATTTT.

This rearrangement joins TRBV7-2 to TRBJ1-2; D gene uncertain. V lost 0 bases and J lost 4, with 12 bases in between. CDR3 length equals 15 residues. Germline CDR1 is SGHTA and CDR2 is FQGNSA. The CDR3 region is CASSLAGQASYGYTF. CDR3 nucleotide sequence: TGTGCCAGCAGCTTAGCGGGCCAGGCTTCCTATGGCTACACCTTC.

This clonotype was seen a handful of times. This sequence joins TRBV5-4 and TRBJ1-5, with 8 bases identical to TRBD1. This CDR3 has 17 amino acids. The junction had 12 bases not matched to a gene; V was cut back by 0 bases and J by 7 bases. Germline V lookup: CDR1 SGHNT, CDR2 YYREEE (reference sequence). The CDR3 loop is CASSLDPGQGASQPQHF. In DNA form, the CDR3 reads TGTGCCAGCAGCTTGGATCCGGGTCAGGGGGCCTCGCAGCCCCAGCATTTT.

J is TRBJ2-2 and V is TRBV18; D not resolved. The V end was cut by 0 bases, the J end by 6 bases, with 8 bases between. The CDR3 is made up of 14 amino acids. Looked up from germline, CDR1 is KGHSH and CDR2 is LQKENI. The CDR3 loop reads CASSPPVIAGELFF. The CDR3 nucleotides are TGTGCCAGCTCACCACCGGTGATTGCCGGGGAGCTGTTTTTT.

This clonotype has a count of ten or more. The V call is TRBV9, the J call TRBJ2-3; D is unclear. Germline assignment: CDR1 SGDLS and CDR2 YYNGEE. Trimming took off 6 bases at V and 2 bases at J, with 16 bases between the two ends. This CDR3 is built from 15 residues. The CDR3 DNA follows: TGTGCCAGCACCGCCAGCTCGAAGGTCACAGATACGCAGTATTTT. The encoded protein is CASTASSKVTDTQYF.

Regarding this clonotype: Its ends do not fully match the called genes, so a read error is possible. The rearrangement uses TRBV7-6 and TRBJ2-5; 12 bases agree with TRBD2. The V gene's germline CDR1 is SGHVS and CDR2 FNYEAQ. CDR3 length: 16 amino acids. This CDR3 reads CPSSLETSGGQETQYF. The CDR3 nucleotides read TGTCCCAGCAGCTTAGAGACTAGCGGGGGCCAAGAGACCCAGTACTTC.

The sample holds many counts of this clonotype. This chain joins TRBV18 and TRBJ2-2; D is possibly TRBD1 or TRBD2 (5 bases each). The CDR3 length is 15 residues. The V gene lost 3 bases and the J gene lost 5 bases, with 13 bases spanning the gap. Germline CDR1 reads KGHSH; CDR2 reads LQKENI. The DNA of the CDR3 is TGTGCCAGCTCACCTCGGGACGACACGACCGGGGAGCTGTTTTTT. This translates into CASSPRDDTTGELFF. Looking up the rest from reference TRBV18 and TRBJ2-2 gives the full variable domain: NAGVMQNPRHLVRRRGQEARLRCSPMKGHSHVYWYRQLPEEGLKFMVYLQKENIIDESGMPKERFSAEFPKEGPSILRIQQVVRGDSAAYFCASSPRDDTTGELFFGEGSRLTVL.